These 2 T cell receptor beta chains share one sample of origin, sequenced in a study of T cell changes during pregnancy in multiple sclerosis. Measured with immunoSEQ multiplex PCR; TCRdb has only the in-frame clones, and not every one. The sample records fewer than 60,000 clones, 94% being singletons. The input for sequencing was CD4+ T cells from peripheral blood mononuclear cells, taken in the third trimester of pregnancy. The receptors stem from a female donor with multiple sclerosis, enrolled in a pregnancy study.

For the CDR3, the DNA is TGTGCCAGCATGTGGAGGAATCAAGAGACCCAGTACTTC. Translation: CASMWRNQETQYF. The chain couples TRBV2 to TRBJ2-5; weak D call: TRBD2 (5 bases). Trimming pared 7 bases from V and 2 bases from J, leaving 11 bases between. CDR1 is SNHLY, CDR2 FYNNEI, per germline. The CDR3 consists of 13 residues.

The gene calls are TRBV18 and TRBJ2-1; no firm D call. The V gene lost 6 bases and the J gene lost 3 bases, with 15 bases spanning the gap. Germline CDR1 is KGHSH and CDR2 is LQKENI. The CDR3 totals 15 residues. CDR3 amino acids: CASSPSVPDYNEQFF. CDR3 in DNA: TGTGCCAGCTCCCCAAGCGTTCCAGACTACAATGAGCAGTTCTTC.